These 15 T cell receptor beta chains share one sample of origin, sequenced in a study of blood T cell repertoires in COVID-19. Clones were sequenced by immunoSEQ multiplex PCR, and TCRdb holds only the in-frame ones, with some missing. The sample contains more than 45,000 clones, about 88% of which appear only once. Sequencing was carried out using peripheral blood. These receptors were collected from a human donor with active COVID-19. The donor label of this sample is uncertain.

Here the CDR3 reads CASSVAQINTEAFF. The DNA of the CDR3 is TGTGCCAGCAGCGTAGCGCAGATCAACACTGAAGCTTTCTTT. The V call is TRBV9, the J call TRBJ1-1; no reliable D call. Germline V lookup: CDR1 SGDLS, CDR2 YYNGEE. V lost 0 bases, J lost 2 bases, and 8 bases lay in between. CDR3 length equals 14 residues.

The chain employs TRBV14 and TRBJ2-7; TRBD1 is a possible D gene (5 bases). Germline V gene sequence: CDR1 SGHDN, CDR2 FVKESK. Trimming removed 1 base at V and 2 bases at J, with 12 bases between. The CDR3 is 15 residues long. The CDR3 DNA reads as TGTGCCAGCAGCCAAGCCAATACAGGACCCTACGAGCAGTACTTC. Amino acids: CASSQANTGPYEQYF.

The rearrangement links TRBV7-9 to TRBJ1-2; a possible D gene is TRBD1 (5 bases). Trimming removed 2 bases from V and 0 bases from J, with 7 bases in between. The CDR3 covers 14 residues. The germline V gene encodes CDR1 SEHNR and CDR2 FQNEAQ (reference sequence). The CDR3: CASSLQGPNYGYTF. CDR3 nucleotides: TGTGCCAGCAGCTTACAGGGCCCTAACTATGGCTACACCTTC.

The chain employs TRBV18 and TRBJ1-1; 7 nucleotides match TRBD1. Germline loops: CDR1 KGHSH, CDR2 LQKENI. V lost 3 bases and J lost 9; bases outside the gene matches: 7. The CDR3 runs 13 residues. CDR3 loop: CASSPNPGQQAFF. The CDR3 DNA reads TGTGCCAGCTCACCTAACCCGGGACAGCAAGCTTTCTTT.

This chain links TRBV4-2 with TRBJ2-1, with 7 bases matching TRBD2. This CDR3 spans 16 amino acids. Unmatched junction bases numbered 6, after V lost 4 bases and J lost 0 bases. Germline V lookup: CDR1 LGHNA, CDR2 YNFKEQ. The CDR3 bases are TGTGCCAGCAGCCTCTCCGGGGGGAGCTCCTACAATGAGCAGTTCTTC. Its protein product is CASSLSGGSSYNEQFF.

The table lists this clone with a count of one. The chain carries TRBV11-3 and TRBJ2-1; 7 bases line up with TRBD2. Germline V gives CDR1 SGHNT, CDR2 YENEEA. Unmatched junction bases numbered 14, after V lost 5 bases and J lost 7 bases. This CDR3 region has 16 residues. DNA for the CDR3: TGTGCCAGCAGCCCGGGAGGCGTAGTCTCCGGAAATGAGCAGTTCTTC. Protein: CASSPGGVVSGNEQFF.

The chain has TRBV11-3 and TRBJ2-4; 9 bases are a match to TRBD2. The CDR3 length is 15 residues. V dropped 1 base and J dropped 9; count of bases not matched to a gene: 7. The germline CDR1 and CDR2 sequences are SGHNT and YENEEA. CDR3 amino acids: CASSLGGGAPGIQYF. Written as DNA, the CDR3 is TGTGCCAGCAGCTTAGGCGGGGGGGCCCCAGGCATTCAGTACTTC.

The chain has TRBV7-3 and TRBJ2-1, with a tentative D call TRBD1 (5 bases). V lost 1 base and J 8 bases, leaving 9 bases between the germline ends. Germline values: CDR1 SGHTA, CDR2 FQGTGA. The CDR3 loop spans 13 amino acids. In DNA, the CDR3 is TGTGCCAGCAGCTTAAAGGGGTCGGATGAGCAGTTCTTC. The encoded protein is CASSLKGSDEQFF.

The chain is built from TRBV12-5 and TRBJ2-7; perhaps TRBD1 as D (6 bases). The CDR3 loop spans 17 amino acids. Germline lookup yields CDR1 LGHNT and CDR2 FRNRAP. The V gene lost 0 bases and the J gene lost 2 bases, with 17 bases spanning the gap. In DNA, the CDR3 is TGTGCTAGTGGTTTGGTACTTCGGACAGTACGAACCTACGAGCAGTACTTC. It encodes CASGLVLRTVRTYEQYF.

The rearrangement uses TRBV7-9 and TRBJ2-7; 8 bases line up with TRBD2. Per the germline V gene, CDR1 is SEHNR and CDR2 is FQNEAQ (reference sequence). V shed 5 bases, J shed 1 base, and the junction held 19 bases outside the gene matches. The CDR3 is made up of 19 amino acids. This chain's CDR3 is CASSAETSEAVLGSYEQYF. The CDR3 coding sequence is TGTGCCAGCAGCGCCGAGACTAGCGAAGCTGTATTAGGTTCCTACGAGCAGTACTTC.

The V gene is TRBV18, the J gene TRBJ2-5, with D hard to call. The V gene's germline CDR1 is KGHSH and CDR2 LQKENI. Trimming left V 8 bases short and J 5 bases short, with 15 bases between. CDR3 length: 13 residues. For the CDR3, the DNA is TGTGCCAGCACCCCACCGTCCAGGGAGACCCAGTACTTC. Translating it yields CASTPPSRETQYF.

The chain carries TRBV19 and TRBJ1-2, with TRBD1 matching over 7 bases. CDR1 and CDR2 from the germline V gene are LNHDA and SQIVND (reference sequence). V dropped 3 bases and J dropped 4; count of bases not matched to a gene: 5. This CDR3 is built from 14 residues. This CDR3 is CASSILTGRYGYTF. CDR3 DNA: TGTGCCAGTAGTATTTTGACAGGGCGCTATGGCTACACCTTC.

In its sample, this clone was seen once. The chain carries TRBV6-5 and TRBJ2-5; 8 nucleotides agree with TRBD2. Germline values: CDR1 MNHEY, CDR2 SVGAGI. The CDR3 runs 15 residues. With V trimmed by 2 bases and J by 2 bases, 4 bases remained unmatched. CDR3: CASSYVSGGQETQYF. CDR3 sequence (DNA): TGTGCCAGCAGTTACGTATCGGGGGGGCAAGAGACCCAGTACTTC.

The chain employs TRBV18 and TRBJ2-7; D is ambiguous. Germline CDR1 and CDR2: KGHSH and LQKENI. Trimming left V 5 bases short and J 1 base short, with 9 bases between. This CDR3 has 13 amino acids. The CDR3 is CASSIRRSYEQYF. In nucleotides, the CDR3 is TGTGCCAGCTCAATAAGGCGGTCCTACGAGCAGTACTTC.

The chain links TRBV6-6 to TRBJ2-1; 9 bases agree with TRBD1. The CDR3 extends over 15 amino acids. The V gene's germline CDR1 is MNHNY and CDR2 SVGAGI (reference sequence). The J segment lost 3 bases and the V segment lost 7 bases, leaving 7 bases of the junction unmatched. The CDR3 loop is CASTGATGGYNEQFF. The CDR3 region has the DNA TGTGCCAGCACCGGCGCGACAGGGGGCTACAATGAGCAGTTCTTC.